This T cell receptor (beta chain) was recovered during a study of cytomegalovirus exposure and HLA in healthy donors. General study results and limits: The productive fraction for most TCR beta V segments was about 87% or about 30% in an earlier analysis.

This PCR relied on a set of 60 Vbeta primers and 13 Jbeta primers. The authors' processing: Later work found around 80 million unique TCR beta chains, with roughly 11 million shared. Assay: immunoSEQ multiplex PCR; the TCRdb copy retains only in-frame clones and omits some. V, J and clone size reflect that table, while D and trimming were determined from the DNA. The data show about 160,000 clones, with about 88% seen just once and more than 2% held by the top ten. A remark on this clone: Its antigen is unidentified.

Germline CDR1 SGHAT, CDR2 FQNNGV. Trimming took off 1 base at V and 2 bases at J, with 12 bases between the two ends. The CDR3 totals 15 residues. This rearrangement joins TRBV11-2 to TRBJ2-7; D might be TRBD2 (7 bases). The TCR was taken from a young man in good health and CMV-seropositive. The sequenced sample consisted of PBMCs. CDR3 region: CASSLGFGGPYEQYF. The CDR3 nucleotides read TGTGCCAGCAGCTTAGGATTCGGGGGGCCCTACGAGCAGTACTTC.